This T cell receptor beta chain is drawn from a study of blood T cell repertoires in COVID-19. Original handling: By means of reference gene primer amplification, nucleated cell counts were estimated. The repertoire was sequenced with immunoSEQ multiplex PCR; TCRdb's copy has only in-frame clones and lacks some. Clone size and V and J calls were adopted from that table, with D and trimming inferred from the DNA. The data contain a few hundred thousand clones, roughly 86% of them seen just once; the ten biggest clones take up roughly 10%. Residents of 24 US areas, aged roughly 18 to 95 years, made up the participants. Researchers sorted participants into cohorts using their self-reported clinical history. Recovered Cohort 3 donors showed two negative PCRs, clearance, or symptom resolution. This CDR3 is built from 15 residues. The junction had 5 bases not matched to a gene; V was cut back by 3 bases and J by 4 bases. Germline CDR1 SGDLS, CDR2 YYNGEE.

Sequencing was done on a sample of PBMCs or T cells enriched from blood (not recorded which). The genes are TRBV9 and TRBJ1-3, with 9 bases fitting TRBD1. The sequence was obtained from a woman aged 25 to 45 who had recovered from COVID-19. The CDR3 DNA follows: TGTGCCAGCAGCGAGGGGACAGGGACCGGAAACACCATATATTTT. Protein sequence: CASSEGTGTGNTIYF. Looking up the rest from reference TRBV9 and TRBJ1-3 gives the full variable domain: DSGVTQTPKHLITATGQRVTLRCSPRSGDLSVYWYQQSLDQGLQFLIQYYNGEERAKGNILERFSAQQFPDLHSELNLSSLELGDSALYFCASSEGTGTGNTIYFGEGSWLTVV.